The subject of this entry is one TCR beta chain. The antigen remains unidentified. This record belongs to a study of T cells in localized non-small cell lung cancer. Findings and caveats of the study: Adjacent lung was found to contain a median approximately 62 of the top 100 tumor clones. Only one tumor region was sequenced, so heterogeneity remains possible. Adjacent uninvolved lung tissue had the highest T cell clonality, exceeding tumor. Longer overall survival was linked to higher blood T cell density.

Germline V CDR1 and CDR2: LNHDA, SQIVND (reference sequence). This CDR3 is built from 16 residues. Unmatched junction bases numbered 9, after V lost 3 bases and J lost 5 bases. Profiling relied on immunoSEQ multiplex PCR, and the TCRdb table lists in-frame clones only, not all of them. The repertoire includes over 5,500 clones, around two fifths of them detected once, and about 9.3% sits in the top ten. The V and J genes are TRBV19 and TRBJ2-5; the match to TRBD2 covers 10 bases. The sequenced sample was lung tumor tissue, obtained before any cancer treatment. This receptor was taken from a woman aged 35 to 70 with stage II squamous cell lung carcinoma. The CDR3 loop reads CASSMGLAGEGETQYF. CDR3 nucleotide sequence: TGTGCCAGTAGTATGGGGCTAGCGGGAGAAGGGGAGACCCAGTACTTC.